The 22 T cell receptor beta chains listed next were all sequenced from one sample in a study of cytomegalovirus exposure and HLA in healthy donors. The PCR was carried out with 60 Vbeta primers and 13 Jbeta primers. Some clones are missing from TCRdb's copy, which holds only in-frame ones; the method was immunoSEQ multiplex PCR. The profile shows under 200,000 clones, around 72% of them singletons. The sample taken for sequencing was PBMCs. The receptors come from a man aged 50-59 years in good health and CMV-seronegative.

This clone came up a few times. The DNA of the CDR3 is TGCGCCAGCAGCTTGGCCGCGCACGACTTTAATTCACCCCTCCACTTT. The encoded protein is CASSLAAHDFNSPLHF. The V call is TRBV5-1, the J call TRBJ1-6, with unresolved D. V was cut by 0 bases and J by 6 bases, with 13 bases left in between. CDR3 length equals 16 residues. Germline lookup yields CDR1 SGHRS and CDR2 YFSETQ.

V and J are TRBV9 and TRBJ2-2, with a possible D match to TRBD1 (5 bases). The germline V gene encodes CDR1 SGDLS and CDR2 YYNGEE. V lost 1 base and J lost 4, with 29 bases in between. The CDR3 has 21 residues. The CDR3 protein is CASSVTNPHSPVGVFTGELFF. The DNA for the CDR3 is TGTGCCAGCAGCGTAACCAACCCCCACAGCCCGGTAGGGGTCTTCACCGGGGAGCTGTTTTTT.

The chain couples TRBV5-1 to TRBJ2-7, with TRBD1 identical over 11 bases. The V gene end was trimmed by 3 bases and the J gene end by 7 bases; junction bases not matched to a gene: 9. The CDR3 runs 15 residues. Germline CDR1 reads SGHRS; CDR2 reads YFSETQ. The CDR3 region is CASSYRTGGQREQYF. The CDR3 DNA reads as TGCGCCAGCAGCTATAGGACAGGGGGCCAAAGGGAGCAGTACTTC.

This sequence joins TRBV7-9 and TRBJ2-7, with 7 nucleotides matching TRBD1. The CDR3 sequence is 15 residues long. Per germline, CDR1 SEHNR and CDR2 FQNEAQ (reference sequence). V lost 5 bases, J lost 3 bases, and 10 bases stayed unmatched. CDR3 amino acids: CASSQTRTGVYEQYF. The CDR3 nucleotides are TGTGCCAGCAGCCAGACCCGAACAGGGGTCTACGAGCAGTACTTC. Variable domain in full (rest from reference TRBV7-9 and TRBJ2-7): DTGVSQNPRHKITKRGQNVTFRCDPISEHNRLYWYRQTLGQGPEFLTYFQNEAQLEKSRLLSDRFSAERPKGSFSTLEIQRTEQGDSAMYLCASSQTRTGVYEQYFGPGTRLTVT.

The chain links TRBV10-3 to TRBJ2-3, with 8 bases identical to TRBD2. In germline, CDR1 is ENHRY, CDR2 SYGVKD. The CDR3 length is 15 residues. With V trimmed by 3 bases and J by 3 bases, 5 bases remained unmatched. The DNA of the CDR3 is TGTGCCATCAGTGACCGCGGGGGGACAACAGATACGCAGTATTTT. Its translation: CAISDRGGTTDTQYF.

This CDR3 is CASSQARTGSNTGELFF. The CDR3 coding sequence is TGTGCCAGCAGCCAAGCCCGGACAGGGTCCAACACCGGGGAGCTGTTTTTT. This rearrangement joins TRBV4-2 to TRBJ2-2, with 8 bases lining up with TRBD1. This CDR3 has 17 residues. Germline V gives CDR1 LGHNA, CDR2 YNFKEQ. V shed 1 base, J shed 2 bases, and the junction held 6 bases outside the gene matches.

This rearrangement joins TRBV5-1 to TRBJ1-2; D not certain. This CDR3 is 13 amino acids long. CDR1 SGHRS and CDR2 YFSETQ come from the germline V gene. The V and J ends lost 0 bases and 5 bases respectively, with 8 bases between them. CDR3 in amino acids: CASSLGHQYGYTF. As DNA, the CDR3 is TGCGCCAGCAGCTTGGGACACCAATATGGCTACACCTTC.

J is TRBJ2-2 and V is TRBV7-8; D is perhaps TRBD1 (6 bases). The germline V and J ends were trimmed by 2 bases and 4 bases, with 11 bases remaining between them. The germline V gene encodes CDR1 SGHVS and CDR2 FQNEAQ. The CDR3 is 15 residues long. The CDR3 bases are TGTGCCAGCAGCTTAAGAAGGGGGATCACCGGGGAGCTGTTTTTT. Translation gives CASSLRRGITGELFF.

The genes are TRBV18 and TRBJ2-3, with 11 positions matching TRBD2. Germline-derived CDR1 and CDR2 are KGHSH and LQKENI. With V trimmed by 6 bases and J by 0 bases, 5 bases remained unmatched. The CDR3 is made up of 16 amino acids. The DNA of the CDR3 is TGTGCCAGCTCGGCCCTAGCGGGGGGCAGCACAGATACGCAGTATTTT. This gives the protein CASSALAGGSTDTQYF.

The CDR3 sequence: CASSQDNGRAGNTIYF. CDR3 sequence (DNA): TGTGCCAGCAGCCAAGATAACGGCAGGGCTGGAAACACCATATATTTT. The rearrangement joins TRBV4-2 to TRBJ1-3, with a weak D call TRBD1 (5 bases). The V gene lost 0 bases and the J gene lost 2 bases, with 11 bases spanning the gap. Looked up from germline, CDR1 is LGHNA and CDR2 is YNFKEQ. The CDR3 totals 16 residues.

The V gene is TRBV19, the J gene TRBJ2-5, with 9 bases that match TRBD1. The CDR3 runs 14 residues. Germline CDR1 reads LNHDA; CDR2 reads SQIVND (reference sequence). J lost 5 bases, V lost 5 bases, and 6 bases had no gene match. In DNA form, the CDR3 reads TGTGCCAGTAGTGTATCCGGGACAGGGGAGACCCAGTACTTC. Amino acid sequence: CASSVSGTGETQYF. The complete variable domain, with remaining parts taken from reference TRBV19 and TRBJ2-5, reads DGGITQSPKYLFRKEGQNVTLSCEQNLNHDAMYWYRQDPGQGLRLIYYSQIVNDFQKGDIAEGYSVSREKKESFPLTVTSAQKNPTAFYLCASSVSGTGETQYFGPGTRLLVL.

The CDR3 loop is CASSPRQGRYGYTF. CDR3 bases: TGTGCCAGCAGCCCCCGACAGGGAAGATATGGCTACACCTTC. V is TRBV5-6 and J is TRBJ1-2, with 7 bases fitting TRBD1. Germline values: CDR1 SGHDT, CDR2 YYEEEE. CDR3 length: 14 amino acids. V lost 4 bases and J lost 5; bases outside the gene matches: 8.

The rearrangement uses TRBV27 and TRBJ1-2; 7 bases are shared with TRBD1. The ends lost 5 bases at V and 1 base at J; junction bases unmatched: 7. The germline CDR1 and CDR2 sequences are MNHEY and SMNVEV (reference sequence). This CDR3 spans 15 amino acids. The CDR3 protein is CASSRSGGGNYGYTF. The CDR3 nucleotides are TGTGCCAGCAGTAGGTCAGGGGGAGGTAACTATGGCTACACCTTC.

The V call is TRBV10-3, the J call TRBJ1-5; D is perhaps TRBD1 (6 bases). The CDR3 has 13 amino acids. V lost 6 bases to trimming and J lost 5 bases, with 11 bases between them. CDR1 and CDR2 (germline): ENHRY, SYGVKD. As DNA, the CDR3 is TGTGCCATCAGCGGGACAAGTTATCAGCCCCAGCATTTT. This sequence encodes CAISGTSYQPQHF.

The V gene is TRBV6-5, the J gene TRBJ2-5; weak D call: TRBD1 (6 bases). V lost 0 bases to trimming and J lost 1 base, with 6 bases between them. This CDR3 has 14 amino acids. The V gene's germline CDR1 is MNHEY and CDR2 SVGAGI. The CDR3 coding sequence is TGTGCCAGCAGTTACTCAGGGGGCCAAGAGACCCAGTACTTC. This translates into CASSYSGGQETQYF.

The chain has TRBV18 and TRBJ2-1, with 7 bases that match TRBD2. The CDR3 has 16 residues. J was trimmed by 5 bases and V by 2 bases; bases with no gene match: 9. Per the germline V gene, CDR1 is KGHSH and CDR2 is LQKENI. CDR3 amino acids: CASSPSGGGGDNEQFF. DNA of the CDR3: TGTGCCAGCTCACCATCCGGCGGGGGAGGGGACAATGAGCAGTTCTTC.

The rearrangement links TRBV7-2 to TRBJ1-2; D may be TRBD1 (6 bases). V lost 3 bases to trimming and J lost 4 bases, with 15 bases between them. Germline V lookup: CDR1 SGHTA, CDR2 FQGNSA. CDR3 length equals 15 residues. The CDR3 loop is CASSFPGASPYGYTF. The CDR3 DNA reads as TGTGCCAGCAGCTTCCCAGGGGCCAGCCCCTATGGCTACACCTTC.

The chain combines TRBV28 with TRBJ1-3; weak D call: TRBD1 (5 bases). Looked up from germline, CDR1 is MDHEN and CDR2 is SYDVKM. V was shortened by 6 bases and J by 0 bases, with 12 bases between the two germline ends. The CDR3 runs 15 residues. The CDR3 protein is CASSPPQGSGNTIYF. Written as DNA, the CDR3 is TGTGCCAGCAGCCCACCCCAGGGCTCTGGAAACACCATATATTTT.

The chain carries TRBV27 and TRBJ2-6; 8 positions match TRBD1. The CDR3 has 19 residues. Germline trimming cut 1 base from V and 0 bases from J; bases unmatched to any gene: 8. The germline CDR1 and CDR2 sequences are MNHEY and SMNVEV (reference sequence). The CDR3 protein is CASSLFPGGLGSGANVLTF. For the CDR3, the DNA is TGTGCCAGCAGTTTATTCCCAGGGGGCTTGGGCTCTGGGGCCAACGTCCTGACTTTC.

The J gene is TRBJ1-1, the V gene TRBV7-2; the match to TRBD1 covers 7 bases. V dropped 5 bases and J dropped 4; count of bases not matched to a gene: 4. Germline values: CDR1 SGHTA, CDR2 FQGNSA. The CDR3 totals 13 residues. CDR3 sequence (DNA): TGTGCCAGCAGCCTCAGGGGGTCCACTGAAGCTTTCTTT. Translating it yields CASSLRGSTEAFF.

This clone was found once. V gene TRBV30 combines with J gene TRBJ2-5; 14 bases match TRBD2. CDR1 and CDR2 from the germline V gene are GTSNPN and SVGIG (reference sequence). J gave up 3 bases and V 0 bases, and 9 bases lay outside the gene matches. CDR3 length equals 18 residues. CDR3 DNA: TGTGCCTGGAGTGTACTCGGGACTAGCGGGGGACCAAAAGAGACCCAGTACTTC. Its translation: CAWSVLGTSGGPKETQYF.

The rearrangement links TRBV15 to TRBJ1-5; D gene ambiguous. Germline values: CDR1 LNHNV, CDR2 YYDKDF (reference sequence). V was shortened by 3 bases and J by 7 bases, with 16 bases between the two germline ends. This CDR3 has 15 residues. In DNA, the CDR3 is TGTGCCACCAGCAGTTCACCCCTCACCGAGCAGCCCCAGCATTTT. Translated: CATSSSPLTEQPQHF.